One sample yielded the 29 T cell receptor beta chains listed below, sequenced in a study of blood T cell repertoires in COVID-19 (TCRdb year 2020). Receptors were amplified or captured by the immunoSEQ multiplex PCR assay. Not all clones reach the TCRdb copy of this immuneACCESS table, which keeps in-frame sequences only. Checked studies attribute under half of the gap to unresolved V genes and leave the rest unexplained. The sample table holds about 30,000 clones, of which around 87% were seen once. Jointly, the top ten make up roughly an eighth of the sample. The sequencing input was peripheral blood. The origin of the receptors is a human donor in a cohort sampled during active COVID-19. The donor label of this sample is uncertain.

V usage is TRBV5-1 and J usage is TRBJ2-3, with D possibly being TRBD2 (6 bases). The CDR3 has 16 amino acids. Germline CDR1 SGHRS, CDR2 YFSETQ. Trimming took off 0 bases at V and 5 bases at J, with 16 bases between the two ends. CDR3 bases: TGCGCCAGCAGCTTGGCCGGGGCGGGATCCGGAGATACGCAGTATTTT. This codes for CASSLAGAGSGDTQYF.

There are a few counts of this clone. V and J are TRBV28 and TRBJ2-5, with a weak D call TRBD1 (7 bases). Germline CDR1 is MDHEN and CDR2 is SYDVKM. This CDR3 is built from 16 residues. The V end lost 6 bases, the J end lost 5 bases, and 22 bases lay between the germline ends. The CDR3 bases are TGTGCCAGCAGCTTCCCGGGGGCAGGGGGTGGCGAGACCCAGTACTTC. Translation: CASSFPGAGGGETQYF.

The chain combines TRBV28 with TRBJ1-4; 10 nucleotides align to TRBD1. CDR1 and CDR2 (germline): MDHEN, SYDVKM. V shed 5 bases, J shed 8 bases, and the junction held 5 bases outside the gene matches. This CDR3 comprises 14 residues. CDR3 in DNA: TGTGCCAGCAGTGGGGACAGGGGTGAGGAAAAACTGTTTTTT. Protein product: CASSGDRGEEKLFF.

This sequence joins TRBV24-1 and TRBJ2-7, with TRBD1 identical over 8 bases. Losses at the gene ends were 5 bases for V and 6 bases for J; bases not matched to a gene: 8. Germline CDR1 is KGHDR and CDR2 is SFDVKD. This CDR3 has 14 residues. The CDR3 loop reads CATSAGQGAREQYF. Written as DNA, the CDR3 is TGTGCCACCAGTGCGGGGCAGGGGGCCCGCGAGCAGTACTTC.

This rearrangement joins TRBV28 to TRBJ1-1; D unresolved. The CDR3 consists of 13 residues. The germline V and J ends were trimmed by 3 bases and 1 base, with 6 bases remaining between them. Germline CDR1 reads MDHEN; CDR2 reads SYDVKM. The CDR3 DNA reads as TGTGCCAGCAGTTTTCGCAGGAACACTGAAGCTTTCTTT. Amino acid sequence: CASSFRRNTEAFF.

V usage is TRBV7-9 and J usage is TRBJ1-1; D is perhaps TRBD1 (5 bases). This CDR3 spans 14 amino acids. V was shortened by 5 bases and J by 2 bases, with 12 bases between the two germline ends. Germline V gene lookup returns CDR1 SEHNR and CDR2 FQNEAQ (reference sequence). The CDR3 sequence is CASSQRQHNTEAFF. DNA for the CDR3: TGTGCCAGCAGCCAACGACAGCACAACACTGAAGCTTTCTTT.

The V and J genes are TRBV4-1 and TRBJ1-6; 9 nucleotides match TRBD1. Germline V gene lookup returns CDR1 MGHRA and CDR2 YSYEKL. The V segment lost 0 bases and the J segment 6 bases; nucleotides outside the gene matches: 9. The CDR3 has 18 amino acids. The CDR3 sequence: CASSQDWGQGGLNSPLHF. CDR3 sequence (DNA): TGCGCCAGCAGCCAAGACTGGGGACAGGGAGGCCTTAATTCACCCCTCCACTTT.

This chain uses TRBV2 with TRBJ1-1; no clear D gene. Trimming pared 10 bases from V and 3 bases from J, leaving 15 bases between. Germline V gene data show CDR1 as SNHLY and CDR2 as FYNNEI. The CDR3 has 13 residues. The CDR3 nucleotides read TGTGCCACCGGGAGGGAGGCGGACACTGAAGCTTTCTTT. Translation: CATGREADTEAFF.

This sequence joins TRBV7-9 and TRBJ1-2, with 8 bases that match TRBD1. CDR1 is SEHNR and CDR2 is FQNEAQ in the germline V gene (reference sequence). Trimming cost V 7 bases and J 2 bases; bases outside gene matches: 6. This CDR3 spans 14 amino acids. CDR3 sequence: CASNTQGENYGYTF. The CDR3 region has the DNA TGTGCCAGCAATACACAGGGGGAGAACTATGGCTACACCTTC.

CDR3 loop: CASSLVSRGTEAFF. CDR3 nucleotide sequence: TGCGCCAGCAGCTTGGTCAGTCGGGGTACTGAAGCTTTCTTT. V usage is TRBV5-1 and J usage is TRBJ1-1; the D is unclear. The CDR3 runs to 14 residues. V lost 0 bases, J lost 5 bases, and 11 bases lay in between. Germline values: CDR1 SGHRS, CDR2 YFSETQ.

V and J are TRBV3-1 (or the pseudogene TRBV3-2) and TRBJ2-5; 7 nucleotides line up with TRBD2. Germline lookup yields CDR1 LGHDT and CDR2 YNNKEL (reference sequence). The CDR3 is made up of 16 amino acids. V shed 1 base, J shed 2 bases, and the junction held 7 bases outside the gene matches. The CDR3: CASSQAAASGQETQYF. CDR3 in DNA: TGTGCCAGCAGCCAAGCGGCGGCTAGCGGTCAAGAGACCCAGTACTTC.

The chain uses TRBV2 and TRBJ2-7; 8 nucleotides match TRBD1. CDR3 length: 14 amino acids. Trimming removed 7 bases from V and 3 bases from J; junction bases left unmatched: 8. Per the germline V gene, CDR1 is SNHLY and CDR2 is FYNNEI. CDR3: CASTRSGQGYEQYF. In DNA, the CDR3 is TGTGCCAGCACCCGTTCCGGACAGGGCTACGAGCAGTACTTC.

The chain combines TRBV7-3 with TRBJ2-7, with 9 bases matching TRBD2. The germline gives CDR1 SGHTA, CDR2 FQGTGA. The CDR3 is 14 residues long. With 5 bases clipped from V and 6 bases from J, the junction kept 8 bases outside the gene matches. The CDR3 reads CASSRAGTSFEQYF. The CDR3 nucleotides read TGTGCCAGCAGCCGGGCCGGGACTAGCTTCGAGCAGTACTTC.

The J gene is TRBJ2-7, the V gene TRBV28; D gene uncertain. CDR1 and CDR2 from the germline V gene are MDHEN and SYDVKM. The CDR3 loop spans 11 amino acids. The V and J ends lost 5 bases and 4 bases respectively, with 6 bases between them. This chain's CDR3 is CASSRLYEQYF. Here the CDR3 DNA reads TGTGCCAGCAGTAGACTTTACGAGCAGTACTTC.

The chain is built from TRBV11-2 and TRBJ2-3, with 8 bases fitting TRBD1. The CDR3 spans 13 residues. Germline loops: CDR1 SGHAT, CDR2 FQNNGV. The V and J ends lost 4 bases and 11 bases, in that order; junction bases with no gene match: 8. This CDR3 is CASSYRDRPMQYF. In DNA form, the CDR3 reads TGTGCCAGCAGCTACCGGGACAGGCCGATGCAGTATTTT. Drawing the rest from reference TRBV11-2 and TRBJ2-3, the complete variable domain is EAGVAQSPRYKIIEKRQSVAFWCNPISGHATLYWYQQILGQGPKLLIQFQNNGVVDDSQLPKDRFSAERLKGVDSTLKIQPAKLEDSAVYLCASSYRDRPMQYFGPGTRLTVL.

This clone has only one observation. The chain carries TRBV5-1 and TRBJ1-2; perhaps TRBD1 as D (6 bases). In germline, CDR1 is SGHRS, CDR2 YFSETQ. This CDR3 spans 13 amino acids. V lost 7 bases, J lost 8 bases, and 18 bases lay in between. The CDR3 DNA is TGCGCCAGCGCGTTGGGGGCGATCGGAGGCTACACCTTC. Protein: CASALGAIGGYTF.

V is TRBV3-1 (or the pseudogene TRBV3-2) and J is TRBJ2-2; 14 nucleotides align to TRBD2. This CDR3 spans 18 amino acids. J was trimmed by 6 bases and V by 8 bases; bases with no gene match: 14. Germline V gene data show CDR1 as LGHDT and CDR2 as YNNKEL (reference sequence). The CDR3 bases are TGTGCCAGCGACCCGACTAGCGGGAGGGGGGCTAGCCCCGGGGAGCTGTTTTTT. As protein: CASDPTSGRGASPGELFF.

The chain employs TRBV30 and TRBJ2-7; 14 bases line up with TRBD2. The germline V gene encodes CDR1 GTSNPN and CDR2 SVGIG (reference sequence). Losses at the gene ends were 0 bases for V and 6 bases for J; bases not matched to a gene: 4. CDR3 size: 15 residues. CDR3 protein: CAWSVGTSGSLEQYF. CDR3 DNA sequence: TGTGCCTGGAGTGTAGGGACTAGCGGGAGCCTCGAGCAGTACTTC.

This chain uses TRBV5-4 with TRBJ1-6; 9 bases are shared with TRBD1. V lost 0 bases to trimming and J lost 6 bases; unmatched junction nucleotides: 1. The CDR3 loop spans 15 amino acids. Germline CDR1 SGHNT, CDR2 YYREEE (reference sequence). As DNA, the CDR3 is TGTGCCAGCAGCTTGGAGGGACAGGGTAATTCACCCCTCCACTTT. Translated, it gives CASSLEGQGNSPLHF. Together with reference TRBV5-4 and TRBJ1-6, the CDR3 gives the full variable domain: ETGVTQSPTHLIKTRGQQVTLRCSSQSGHNTVSWYQQALGQGPQFIFQYYREEENGRGNFPPRFSGLQFPNYSSELNVNALELDDSALYLCASSLEGQGNSPLHFGNGTRLTVT.

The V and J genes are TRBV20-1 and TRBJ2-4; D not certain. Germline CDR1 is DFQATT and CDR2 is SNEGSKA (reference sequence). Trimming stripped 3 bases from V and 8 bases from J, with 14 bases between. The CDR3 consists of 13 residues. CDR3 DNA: TGCAGTGCTAGTACTAAAAGTGCGGACATTCAGTACTTC. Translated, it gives CSASTKSADIQYF.

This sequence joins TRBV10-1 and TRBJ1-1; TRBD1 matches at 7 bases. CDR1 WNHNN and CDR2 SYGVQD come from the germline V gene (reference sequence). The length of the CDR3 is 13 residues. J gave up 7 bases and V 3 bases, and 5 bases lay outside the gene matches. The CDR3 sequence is CASSDVTGVEAFF. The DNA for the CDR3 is TGCGCCAGCAGTGATGTAACAGGGGTTGAAGCTTTCTTT.

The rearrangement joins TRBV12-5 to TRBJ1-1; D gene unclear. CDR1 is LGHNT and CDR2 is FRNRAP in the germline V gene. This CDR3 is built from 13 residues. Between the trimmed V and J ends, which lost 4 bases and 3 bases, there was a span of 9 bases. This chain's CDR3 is CASGSLGDTEAFF. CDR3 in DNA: TGTGCTAGTGGTTCCCTCGGGGACACTGAAGCTTTCTTT.

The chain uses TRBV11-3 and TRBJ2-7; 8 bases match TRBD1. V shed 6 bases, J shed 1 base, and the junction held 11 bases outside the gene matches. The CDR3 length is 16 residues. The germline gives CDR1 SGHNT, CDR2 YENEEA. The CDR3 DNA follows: TGTGCCAGCAGGGCTGGACAGGGAGTGGGGTCCTACGAGCAGTACTTC. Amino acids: CASRAGQGVGSYEQYF.

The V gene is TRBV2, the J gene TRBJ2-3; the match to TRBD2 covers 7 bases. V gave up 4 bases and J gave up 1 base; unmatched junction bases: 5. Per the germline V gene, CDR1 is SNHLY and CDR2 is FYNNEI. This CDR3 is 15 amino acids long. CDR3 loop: CASSVERDRTDTQYF. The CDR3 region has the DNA TGTGCCAGCAGTGTTGAGCGGGACCGCACAGATACGCAGTATTTT.

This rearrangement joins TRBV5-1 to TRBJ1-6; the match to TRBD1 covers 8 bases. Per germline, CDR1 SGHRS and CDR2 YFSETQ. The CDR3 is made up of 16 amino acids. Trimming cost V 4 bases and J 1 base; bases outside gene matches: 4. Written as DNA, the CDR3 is TGCGCCAGCAGCCCGGACAGGGATTCCTATAATTCACCCCTCCACTTT. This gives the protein CASSPDRDSYNSPLHF.

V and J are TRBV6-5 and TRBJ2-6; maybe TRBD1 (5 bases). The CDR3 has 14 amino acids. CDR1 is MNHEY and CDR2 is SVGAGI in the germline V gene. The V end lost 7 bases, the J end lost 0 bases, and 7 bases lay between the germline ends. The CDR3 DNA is TGTGCCAGCAAGGGGTCCTCTGGGGCCAACGTCCTGACTTTC. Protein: CASKGSSGANVLTF.

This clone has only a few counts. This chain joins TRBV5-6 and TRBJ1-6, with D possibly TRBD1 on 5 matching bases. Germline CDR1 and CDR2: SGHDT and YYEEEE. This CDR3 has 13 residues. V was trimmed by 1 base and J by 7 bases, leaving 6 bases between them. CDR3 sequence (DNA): TGTGCCAGCAGCTTGAGACAGAATTCACCCCTCCACTTT. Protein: CASSLRQNSPLHF.

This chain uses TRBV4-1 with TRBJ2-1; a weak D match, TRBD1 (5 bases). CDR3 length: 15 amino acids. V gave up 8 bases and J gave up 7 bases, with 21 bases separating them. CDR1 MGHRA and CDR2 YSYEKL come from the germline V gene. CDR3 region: CASGEVARQINEQFF. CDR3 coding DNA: TGCGCCAGCGGGGAAGTAGCCCGACAGATTAATGAGCAGTTCTTC.

In nucleotides, the CDR3 is TGCAGTGCTAGTCAGGGTTCTGGAAACACCATATATTTT. Its protein product is CSASQGSGNTIYF. V gene TRBV20-1 combines with J gene TRBJ1-3; a possible D gene is TRBD1 (5 bases). CDR3 size: 13 residues. CDR1 is DFQATT, CDR2 SNEGSKA, per germline (reference sequence). V was trimmed by 3 bases and J by 1 base, leaving 7 bases between them.